This TCR beta chain derives from a study of cytomegalovirus exposure and HLA in healthy donors. The germline gives CDR1 SGHVS, CDR2 FNYEAQ. The CDR3 length is 18 residues. J lost 5 bases, V lost 0 bases, and 13 bases had no gene match. The PCR had 60 Vbeta and 13 Jbeta primers. Sequenced by immunoSEQ multiplex PCR; TCRdb stores in-frame clones only, minus some. The sample records 180,000 or so clones, around three quarters being singletons. Sequenced: PBMCs. The chain combines TRBV7-6 with TRBJ2-1; 7 bases map to TRBD1. This clonotype was sampled from a woman aged 25 to 45 in good health and CMV-seronegative. In DNA form, the CDR3 reads TGTGCCAGCAGCTTAGCGATATGGGACAGTCCTGCCAACAATGAGCAGTTCTTC. The encoded protein is CASSLAIWDSPANNEQFF.